This TCR beta chain was sequenced during a study of OX40 agonist ivuxolimab in advanced cancers. Method: immunoSEQ multiplex PCR; TCRdb's copy keeps in-frame clones and lacks some. The sample includes around 50,000 clones, roughly 77% of them seen just once. On this clone itself: The target antigen is unknown.

Study results and caveats: Patients with a partial response at 0.1-3.0 mg/kg had among the lowest clonal expansion. CD8+ T cells averaged more expanded clones than CD4+.

The CDR3 has 14 residues. Germline V gene data show CDR1 as MNHNS and CDR2 as SASEGT. J lost 6 bases, V lost 7 bases, and 9 bases had no gene match. This clonotype was obtained from an adult with an advanced solid tumor such as melanoma, head and neck, liver or kidney cancer. This chain connects TRBV6-1 to TRBJ1-5; 7 bases are a match to TRBD1. This material consisted of CD4+ or CD8+ T cells sorted from blood, taken in a trial of the OX40 agonist ivuxolimab. CDR3: CASTLEGGIQPQHF. The CDR3 bases are TGTGCCAGCACCCTAGAAGGGGGCATTCAGCCCCAGCATTTT.